The entry that follows covers one TCR beta chain sequence. This sample was taken from a study of blood T cells in healthy people across ages. Looked up from germline, CDR1 is SGHRS and CDR2 is YFSETQ. This CDR3 comprises 15 residues. The V and J ends lost 4 bases and 7 bases, in that order; junction bases with no gene match: 9. The authors ran a second PCR of roughly 6 to 12 cycles using a sample-barcoded 5' primer and a J-beta primer mix. TCRdb processed the 5' RACE reads anew with MiXCR; each CDR3 protein has one entry. Among 1.5 million to 2 million distinct CDR3 sequences listed, roughly 27% were seen once.

This chain links TRBV5-1 with TRBJ2-2; 8 bases are a match to TRBD1. Sequenced sample: blood. This TCR was recovered from a woman in her twenties or thirties in good health. This CDR3 reads CASSPGQVEDGELFF. The CDR3 nucleotides read TGCGCCAGCAGCCCGGGACAGGTGGAGGACGGGGAGCTGTTTTTT.